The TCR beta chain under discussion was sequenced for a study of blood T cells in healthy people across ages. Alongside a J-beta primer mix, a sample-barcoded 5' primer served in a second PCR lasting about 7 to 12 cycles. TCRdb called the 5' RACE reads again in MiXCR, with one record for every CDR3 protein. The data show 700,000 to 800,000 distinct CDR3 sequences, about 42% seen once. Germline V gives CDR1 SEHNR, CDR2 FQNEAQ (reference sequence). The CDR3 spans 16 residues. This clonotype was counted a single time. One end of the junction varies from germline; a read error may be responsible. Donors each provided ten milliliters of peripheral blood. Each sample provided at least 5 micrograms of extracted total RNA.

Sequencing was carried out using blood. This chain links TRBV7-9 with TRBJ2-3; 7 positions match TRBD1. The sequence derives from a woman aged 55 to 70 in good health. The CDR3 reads CASSATGTEDTDTRYF. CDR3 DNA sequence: TGTGCCAGCAGCGCGACCGGGACAGAAGACACAGATACGCGGTATTTT.